The clone carrying this T cell receptor beta chain turned up a few times. This entry belongs to a study of blood T cell repertoires in COVID-19. Study-level background: The origin of the acute and convalescent COVID-19 samples was the United States, Italy and Spain. The analysed material was cDNA or gDNA that came from T cells, B-cell-depleted T cells, or PBMCs.

TCRdb keeps only in-frame clones here, not all; method: immunoSEQ multiplex PCR. The table has 100,000 to 150,000 clones, roughly 74% seen once. The CDR3 consists of 15 residues. CDR1 and CDR2 from the germline V gene are SGHDT and YYEEEE. V dropped 0 bases and J dropped 5 bases, with 14 bases sitting between them. The specimen was peripheral blood. The source of this sequence is a man in his sixties with acute or convalescent COVID-19. The chain joins TRBV5-6 to TRBJ2-5, with a weak D call TRBD2 (7 bases). The CDR3 here is CASSLVGGPVETQYF. CDR3 bases: TGTGCCAGCAGCTTGGTCGGGGGGCCGGTCGAGACCCAGTACTTC.